Below, 7 T cell receptor beta chains from the same sample are listed, as sequenced in a study of OX40 agonist ivuxolimab in advanced cancers. Libraries came from the immunoSEQ multiplex PCR assay. The source is immuneACCESS, and TCRdb retained only in-frame sequences with V and J called. Part of the clones is not carried over; for the studies checked, unresolved V genes explain less than half of this, and the remainder is unexplained. The sample has just under 80,000 clones on record, around four fifths of them singletons. The ten largest make up around 25% of the sample. Sample: CD4+ or CD8+ T cells sorted from blood, taken in a trial of the OX40 agonist ivuxolimab. The receptors here all came from an adult with an advanced solid tumor such as melanoma, head and neck, liver or kidney cancer.

This rearrangement joins TRBV30 to TRBJ1-3; no clear D gene. The CDR3 sequence is 14 residues long. The V and J ends lost 2 bases and 7 bases respectively, with 15 bases between them. Germline V gives CDR1 GTSNPN, CDR2 SVGIG (reference sequence). Here the CDR3 DNA reads TGTGCCTGGAGTCCGCTTCGAAATCTGAACACCATATATTTT. Its protein product is CAWSPLRNLNTIYF. Combining the CDR3 with reference TRBV30 and TRBJ1-3 gives the whole variable domain SQTIHQWPATLVQPVGSPLSLECTVEGTSNPNLYWYRQAAGRGLQLLFYSVGIGQISSEVPQNLSASRPQDRQFILSSKKLLLSDSGFYLCAWSPLRNLNTIYFGEGSWLTVV.

The CDR3 region has the DNA TGCGCCAGCAGCTCCGCTAGCGGGAGGGGGACAGATACGCAGTATTTT. Translated, it gives CASSSASGRGTDTQYF. V usage is TRBV5-1 and J usage is TRBJ2-3; 12 nucleotides match TRBD2. Looked up from germline, CDR1 is SGHRS and CDR2 is YFSETQ. V lost 3 bases to trimming and J lost 3 bases; unmatched junction nucleotides: 5. This CDR3 is built from 16 residues.

This chain joins TRBV30 and TRBJ1-6, with 7 bases that match TRBD1. CDR1 and CDR2 (germline): GTSNPN, SVGIG (reference sequence). The V gene end was trimmed by 1 base and the J gene end by 9 bases; junction bases not matched to a gene: 6. The CDR3 has 14 amino acids. CDR3 loop: CAWSAGGISSPLHF. The CDR3 coding sequence is TGTGCCTGGAGTGCAGGGGGGATAAGTTCACCCCTCCACTTT.

This clone was observed a handful of times. The V and J genes are TRBV7-9 and TRBJ2-5, with TRBD2 matching over 8 bases. The CDR3 totals 15 residues. The germline V gene has CDR1 SEHNR and CDR2 FQNEAQ (reference sequence). After removal of 1 base from V and 5 bases from J, the junction contained 6 bases not matched to a gene. The CDR3 nucleotides are TGTGCCAGCAGCTTAGGAGTAGCGGGGATGGAGACCCAGTACTTC. It codes for CASSLGVAGMETQYF.

This clone is a singleton in its sample. Additional DNA sequences in this sample encode the identical CDR3. The CDR3 reads CASSRGLAEETQYF. The CDR3 nucleotides are TGTGCCAGCAGCCGGGGACTAGCGGAAGAGACCCAGTACTTC. The V call is TRBV7-9, the J call TRBJ2-5, with 11 bases aligning to TRBD2. The CDR3 is made up of 14 amino acids. The junction had 2 bases not matched to a gene; V was cut back by 5 bases and J by 3 bases. The germline V gene has CDR1 SEHNR and CDR2 FQNEAQ (reference sequence).

The chain has TRBV19 and TRBJ1-4; 9 positions match TRBD1. Germline V gene data show CDR1 as LNHDA and CDR2 as SQIVND (reference sequence). The CDR3 loop spans 14 amino acids. J was trimmed by 8 bases and V by 5 bases; bases with no gene match: 6. CDR3 DNA: TGTGCCAGTAGTCCTGGACAGGGGTTGGAAAAACTGTTTTTT. It encodes CASSPGQGLEKLFF.

This clone was picked up one time. The V and J genes are TRBV10-1 and TRBJ2-1; D possibly matches TRBD1 or TRBD2 (6 bases each). Germline V gene lookup returns CDR1 WNHNN and CDR2 SYGVQD (reference sequence). V was trimmed by 2 bases and J by 9 bases, leaving 23 bases between them. This CDR3 region has 17 residues. This CDR3 reads CASSEPAGVLTGGEQFF. In DNA form, the CDR3 reads TGCGCCAGCAGTGAGCCGGCAGGGGTACTGACCGGGGGTGAGCAGTTCTTC.